The clone carrying this TCR beta chain was seen a few times. Its antigen is currently unknown. One entry per CDR3 protein, called by TCRdb with MiXCR from the RT-PCR reads. The sample has 560,000 or so distinct CDR3 sequences; roughly 8.2% are singletons. These data originate in a study of response to subunit inactivated influenza vaccine. General study points: Authors suggested few new T cells are recruited by each seasonal influenza vaccination.

Trimming pared 0 bases from V and 7 bases from J, leaving 12 bases between. The CDR3 covers 15 residues. Per the germline V gene, CDR1 is LNHNV and CDR2 is YYDKDF (reference sequence). The sequencing used PBMCs from blood, collected about 24 months after vaccination. The receptor's source is a man aged 45 to 70 who received an inactivated influenza vaccine. J is TRBJ2-2 and V is TRBV15, with D perhaps TRBD2 (6 bases). The CDR3, as DNA: TGTGCCACCAGCAGAGATATTGTGGGAGGCGGGGAGCTGTTTTTT. It translates to CATSRDIVGGGELFF.